Listed below are T cell receptor beta chains from one sample, sequenced in a study of cytomegalovirus exposure and HLA in healthy donors. Method: immunoSEQ multiplex PCR; TCRdb's copy keeps in-frame clones and lacks some. The sample has 150,000 to 200,000 clones; approximately 84% are singletons. Sequencing was carried out using PBMCs. The receptor source for this set is a middle-aged man in good health and CMV-seronegative. CDR3s include the opening cysteine and the closing phenylalanine or tryptophan. Fields, in order: D gene, CDR3 length, V gene, clone size, J gene, CDR3 DNA, CDR3 protein. The D gene is left open where the match is weak. Some rows have no size entry. The others give once, few or many, or a class for an expanded clone.

d_call: -; cdr3_length: 14; v_call: TRBV5-6; clone_size: -; j_call: TRBJ2-1; cdr3_nt: TGTGCCAGCAGCTTCCCGGCGGGAAACAATGAGCAGTTCTTC; cdr3_aa: CASSFPAGNNEQFF
d_call: -; cdr3_length: 17; v_call: TRBV7-2; clone_size: -; j_call: TRBJ1-6; cdr3_nt: TGTGCCAGCAGCTTATACCAGGGCAGGGGTGATAATTCACCCCTCCACTTT; cdr3_aa: CASSLYQGRGDNSPLHF
d_call: -; cdr3_length: 13; v_call: TRBV29-1; clone_size: -; j_call: TRBJ2-7; cdr3_nt: TGCAGCGTTGGCGGGGCCAGGACCTACGAGCAGTACTTC; cdr3_aa: CSVGGARTYEQYF
d_call: -; cdr3_length: 12; v_call: TRBV18; clone_size: -; j_call: TRBJ1-5; cdr3_nt: TGTGCCAGCTCATTCGGGGTACAGCCCCAGCATTTT; cdr3_aa: CASSFGVQPQHF
d_call: -; cdr3_length: 17; v_call: TRBV21-1; clone_size: -; j_call: TRBJ2-5; cdr3_nt: TGTGCCAGCAGCAAAAAATATTCAAGGCAGGGGCCAGAGACCCAGTACTTC; cdr3_aa: CASSKKYSRQGPETQYF
d_call: TRBD2; cdr3_length: 15; v_call: TRBV5-1; clone_size: -; j_call: TRBJ2-1; cdr3_nt: TGCGCCAGCAGCCAAAGCGGGGGAGACTACAATGAGCAGTTCTTC; cdr3_aa: CASSQSGGDYNEQFF
d_call: TRBD1; cdr3_length: 15; v_call: TRBV19; clone_size: -; j_call: TRBJ1-5; cdr3_nt: TGTGCCAGTAGCCCAGGGGGATATGGCAATCAGCCCCAGCATTTT; cdr3_aa: CASSPGGYGNQPQHF
d_call: -; cdr3_length: 12; v_call: TRBV29-1; clone_size: -; j_call: TRBJ1-1; cdr3_nt: TGCAGCGCTGGGACCGTCCCCGGGGGGTCTTTCTTT; cdr3_aa: CSAGTVPGGSFF
d_call: TRBD1; cdr3_length: 13; v_call: TRBV5-1; clone_size: few; j_call: TRBJ2-2; cdr3_nt: TGCGCCAGCCGACAGGGCCCTTCCGGGGAGCTGTTTTTT; cdr3_aa: CASRQGPSGELFF
d_call: -; cdr3_length: 12; v_call: TRBV7-9; clone_size: -; j_call: TRBJ1-6; cdr3_nt: TGTGCCAGCAGCCGGTCAACGGGACTTCTGGAATTT; cdr3_aa: CASSRSTGLLEF
d_call: -; cdr3_length: 13; v_call: TRBV7-9; clone_size: -; j_call: TRBJ2-3; cdr3_nt: TGTGCCAGCAGCTTAGGACATCAAGATACGCAGTATTTT; cdr3_aa: CASSLGHQDTQYF
d_call: -; cdr3_length: 13; v_call: TRBV29-1; clone_size: -; j_call: TRBJ1-5; cdr3_nt: TGCAGCGTTGAATACAGGGCGAATCAGCCCCAGCATTTT; cdr3_aa: CSVEYRANQPQHF
d_call: TRBD1; cdr3_length: 15; v_call: TRBV9; clone_size: -; j_call: TRBJ1-2; cdr3_nt: TGTGCCAGCAGCGTAGGATCGAGAGGGGGCGACGGCTACACCTTC; cdr3_aa: CASSVGSRGGDGYTF
d_call: TRBD2; cdr3_length: 17; v_call: TRBV5-1; clone_size: few; j_call: TRBJ2-3; cdr3_nt: TGCGCCAGCAGCGGGACTAGCGGGGGGGCCATTACAGATACGCAGTATTTT; cdr3_aa: CASSGTSGGAITDTQYF
d_call: -; cdr3_length: 12; v_call: TRBV21-1; clone_size: -; j_call: TRBJ1-2; cdr3_nt: TGTGCCAGCAGCAAAGCACCGGGTGGCTACACCTTC; cdr3_aa: CASSKAPGGYTF
d_call: -; cdr3_length: 13; v_call: TRBV19; clone_size: -; j_call: TRBJ1-2; cdr3_nt: TGTGCCAGCGCCACCCTTGGGGGGGATGGCTACACCTTC; cdr3_aa: CASATLGGDGYTF
d_call: -; cdr3_length: 14; v_call: TRBV4-1; clone_size: -; j_call: TRBJ2-3; cdr3_nt: TGCGCCAGCAGCCAAGGACTGTTAGCAGATACGCAGTATTTT; cdr3_aa: CASSQGLLADTQYF
d_call: TRBD1; cdr3_length: 18; v_call: TRBV7-9; clone_size: -; j_call: TRBJ1-6; cdr3_nt: TGTGCCAGCAGCTTAGGACAGGGGGTGTTCTCCTATAATTCACCCCTCCACTTT; cdr3_aa: CASSLGQGVFSYNSPLHF
d_call: -; cdr3_length: 14; v_call: TRBV6-5; clone_size: -; j_call: TRBJ1-3; cdr3_nt: TGTGCCAGCAGAGGACTCTACTCTGGAAACACCATATATTTT; cdr3_aa: CASRGLYSGNTIYF
d_call: -; cdr3_length: 13; v_call: TRBV9; clone_size: once; j_call: TRBJ1-2; cdr3_nt: TGTGCCAGCAGCGTAGCCGTATCCGGGGGCTACACCTTC; cdr3_aa: CASSVAVSGGYTF
d_call: TRBD1; cdr3_length: 14; v_call: TRBV6-5; clone_size: few; j_call: TRBJ2-7; cdr3_nt: TGTGCCAGCAGTTCCCTGGACAGGTTCTACGAGCAGTACTTC; cdr3_aa: CASSSLDRFYEQYF
d_call: -; cdr3_length: 15; v_call: TRBV2; clone_size: once; j_call: TRBJ1-5; cdr3_nt: TGTGCCAGCAGACGAGAATGGGAGGGGCTCCAGCCCCAGCATTTT; cdr3_aa: CASRREWEGLQPQHF
d_call: -; cdr3_length: 13; v_call: TRBV5-5; clone_size: -; j_call: TRBJ1-2; cdr3_nt: TGTGCCAGCAGCTTCGGTCTGGGAGAGAAAAGGTCCTTC; cdr3_aa: CASSFGLGEKRSF
d_call: TRBD1; cdr3_length: 17; v_call: TRBV4-3; clone_size: once; j_call: TRBJ1-1; cdr3_nt: TGCGCCAGCAGCAAAAGTTGGACAGGGGCCTGGGGGACTGAAGCTTTCTTT; cdr3_aa: CASSKSWTGAWGTEAFF
d_call: -; cdr3_length: 12; v_call: TRBV5-6; clone_size: -; j_call: TRBJ1-1; cdr3_nt: TGTGCCAGCAGCTGGGGCAACACTGAAGCTTTCTTT; cdr3_aa: CASSWGNTEAFF
d_call: -; cdr3_length: 14; v_call: TRBV7-7; clone_size: -; j_call: TRBJ2-7; cdr3_nt: TGTGCTAGCAGCCCCTTTCTGGAGGCCTACGAGCAGTACTTC; cdr3_aa: CASSPFLEAYEQYF
d_call: -; cdr3_length: 15; v_call: TRBV5-6; clone_size: -; j_call: TRBJ1-4; cdr3_nt: TGTGCCAGCAGCGACACAGCGGTGATGAATGAAAAACTGTTTTTT; cdr3_aa: CASSDTAVMNEKLFF
d_call: TRBD1; cdr3_length: 14; v_call: TRBV12-5; clone_size: once; j_call: TRBJ1-1; cdr3_nt: TGTGCTAGCGCGACAGGGGCGGAGAACACTGAAGCTTTCTTT; cdr3_aa: CASATGAENTEAFF
d_call: -; cdr3_length: 12; v_call: TRBV2; clone_size: -; j_call: TRBJ1-1; cdr3_nt: TGTGCCAGTGTGGCCTCGGGCACTGAAGCTTTCTTT; cdr3_aa: CASVASGTEAFF
d_call: TRBD2; cdr3_length: 16; v_call: TRBV10-1; clone_size: -; j_call: TRBJ2-3; cdr3_nt: TGCGCCAGCAGTGAATATAGCGGGGGACTCACAGATACGCAGTATTTT; cdr3_aa: CASSEYSGGLTDTQYF
d_call: -; cdr3_length: 13; v_call: TRBV14; clone_size: -; j_call: TRBJ1-2; cdr3_nt: TGTGCCAGCAGCCTACTCCCCACCGCAGGCTACACCTTC; cdr3_aa: CASSLLPTAGYTF
d_call: TRBD1; cdr3_length: 14; v_call: TRBV4-2; clone_size: once; j_call: TRBJ2-7; cdr3_nt: TGTGCCAGCAGGGGACAGCCGGACTCCTACGAGCAGTACTTC; cdr3_aa: CASRGQPDSYEQYF
d_call: TRBD2; cdr3_length: 17; v_call: TRBV9; clone_size: -; j_call: TRBJ2-5; cdr3_nt: TGTGCCAGCAGCGATTTTGGGACTAGCGGGCCCCAAGAGACCCAGTACTTC; cdr3_aa: CASSDFGTSGPQETQYF
d_call: -; cdr3_length: 13; v_call: TRBV7-8; clone_size: -; j_call: TRBJ2-5; cdr3_nt: TGTGCCAGCAGCTCAGTCTTACAAGAGACCCAGTACTTC; cdr3_aa: CASSSVLQETQYF
d_call: -; cdr3_length: 15; v_call: TRBV12-5; clone_size: -; j_call: TRBJ2-3; cdr3_nt: TGTGCTAGTGGTTTGGCGCGGGCGAGCACAGATACGCAGTATTTT; cdr3_aa: CASGLARASTDTQYF
d_call: -; cdr3_length: 14; v_call: TRBV5-1; clone_size: -; j_call: TRBJ2-7; cdr3_nt: TGCGCCAGCAGCTTGGGCCAGGCCTCCTACGAGCAGTACTTC; cdr3_aa: CASSLGQASYEQYF
d_call: -; cdr3_length: 17; v_call: TRBV15; clone_size: -; j_call: TRBJ1-4; cdr3_nt: TGTGCCACCAGCAGAGGTCTGGGAACAGGATATAATGAAAAACTGTTTTTT; cdr3_aa: CATSRGLGTGYNEKLFF
d_call: TRBD1; cdr3_length: 17; v_call: TRBV18; clone_size: -; j_call: TRBJ1-5; cdr3_nt: TGTGCCAGCTCACCACCTAGGGACAGTTATAGCAATCAGCCCCAGCATTTT; cdr3_aa: CASSPPRDSYSNQPQHF
d_call: -; cdr3_length: 15; v_call: TRBV27; clone_size: -; j_call: TRBJ1-4; cdr3_nt: TGTGCCAGCAGTTTAGTACAGGGCCCTAATGAAAAACTGTTTTTT; cdr3_aa: CASSLVQGPNEKLFF
d_call: -; cdr3_length: 15; v_call: TRBV7-9; clone_size: -; j_call: TRBJ2-2; cdr3_nt: TGTGCCAGCAGCTTAGGGGGGACTTACACCGGGGAGCTGTTTTTT; cdr3_aa: CASSLGGTYTGELFF
d_call: -; cdr3_length: 15; v_call: TRBV7-3; clone_size: -; j_call: TRBJ2-3; cdr3_nt: TGTGCCAGCAGCTCCACAGGGGGGGGGTCCGATACGCAGTATTTT; cdr3_aa: CASSSTGGGSDTQYF
d_call: -; cdr3_length: 15; v_call: TRBV29-1; clone_size: -; j_call: TRBJ2-1; cdr3_nt: TGCAGCGTTGTAGTACAGACGAGCTCCTACAATGAGCAGTTCTTC; cdr3_aa: CSVVVQTSSYNEQFF
d_call: TRBD1; cdr3_length: 16; v_call: TRBV30; clone_size: -; j_call: TRBJ1-5; cdr3_nt: TGTGCCTGGAGTGTCCCGGCGACAGGGGGGAATCAGCCCCAGCATTTT; cdr3_aa: CAWSVPATGGNQPQHF
d_call: TRBD1; cdr3_length: 15; v_call: TRBV7-2; clone_size: -; j_call: TRBJ2-1; cdr3_nt: TGTGCCAGCAGCACCGACAGGGTTCCCTACAATGAGCAGTTCTTC; cdr3_aa: CASSTDRVPYNEQFF
d_call: TRBD1; cdr3_length: 12; v_call: TRBV7-9; clone_size: -; j_call: TRBJ1-1; cdr3_nt: TGTTCCAGCGGGGGGACAGGAATTATGGCTTTCTTT; cdr3_aa: CSSGGTGIMAFF
d_call: -; cdr3_length: 13; v_call: TRBV7-9; clone_size: -; j_call: TRBJ2-2; cdr3_nt: TGTGCCAGCAGCTTTAGGGGGACCGGGGAGCTGTTTTTT; cdr3_aa: CASSFRGTGELFF
d_call: TRBD1; cdr3_length: 14; v_call: TRBV5-5; clone_size: once; j_call: TRBJ1-4; cdr3_nt: TGTGCCAGCAGCCAGGACAGGAATAATGAAAAACTGTTTTTT; cdr3_aa: CASSQDRNNEKLFF
d_call: -; cdr3_length: 18; v_call: TRBV27; clone_size: few; j_call: TRBJ2-6; cdr3_nt: TGTGCCAGCAGTTTTTCTCGTTTTATAGTCTCTGGGGCCAACGTCCTGACTTTC; cdr3_aa: CASSFSRFIVSGANVLTF
d_call: -; cdr3_length: 15; v_call: TRBV5-4; clone_size: -; j_call: TRBJ1-3; cdr3_nt: TGTGCCAGCAGCGAAAACAGAAACTCTGGAAACACCATATATTTT; cdr3_aa: CASSENRNSGNTIYF
d_call: -; cdr3_length: 16; v_call: TRBV5-1; clone_size: -; j_call: TRBJ1-4; cdr3_nt: TGCGCCAGCAGCTTGCAGACAGGAGCAACTAATGAAAAACTGTTTTTT; cdr3_aa: CASSLQTGATNEKLFF
d_call: TRBD1; cdr3_length: 16; v_call: TRBV5-7; clone_size: -; j_call: TRBJ1-5; cdr3_nt: TGTGCCAGCAGGCAACACGACAGGGAGGGCAATCAGCCCCAGCATTTT; cdr3_aa: CASRQHDREGNQPQHF
d_call: TRBD2; cdr3_length: 14; v_call: TRBV30; clone_size: -; j_call: TRBJ2-1; cdr3_nt: TGTGCCCGGAGAGGCGGGGGCTCCTACAATGAGCAGTTCTTC; cdr3_aa: CARRGGGSYNEQFF
d_call: -; cdr3_length: 12; v_call: TRBV5-5; clone_size: -; j_call: TRBJ2-1; cdr3_nt: TGTGCCAGCAGCACCAGGGGAAATGAGCAGTTCTTC; cdr3_aa: CASSTRGNEQFF
d_call: TRBD2; cdr3_length: 14; v_call: TRBV7-2; clone_size: -; j_call: TRBJ2-5; cdr3_nt: TGTGCCAGCAGCTTTAGCGGGGGGGCAGAGACCCAGTACTTC; cdr3_aa: CASSFSGGAETQYF
d_call: TRBD2; cdr3_length: 14; v_call: TRBV10-2; clone_size: -; j_call: TRBJ2-1; cdr3_nt: TGCGCCAGCGGATCTAGCGGGGGATTCAATGAGCAGTTCTTC; cdr3_aa: CASGSSGGFNEQFF